Presented here are 24 T cell receptor beta chains from one specimen sequenced in a study of blood T cell repertoires in COVID-19. Here immunoSEQ multiplex PCR was the method, and the copy in TCRdb shows in-frame clones only, minus some. The sample comprises about 160,000 clones, more than 85% of which are singletons, and 0.5% to 0.55% rests with the top ten. The sample comprised peripheral blood. All receptors derive from a man aged 50 to 59 with acute or convalescent COVID-19.

The rearrangement uses TRBV4-1 and TRBJ1-5; D gene ambiguous. The CDR3 consists of 15 residues. Germline lookup yields CDR1 MGHRA and CDR2 YSYEKL. Trimming took 6 bases from V and 0 from J, leaving 12 bases between them. In DNA form, the CDR3 reads TGCGCCAGCAGTCCAAGACTGAATAGCAATCAGCCCCAGCATTTT. Residues: CASSPRLNSNQPQHF.

CDR3 protein: CASSGSGTANTGELFF. As DNA, the CDR3 is TGTGCCAGCTCAGGAAGCGGGACGGCTAACACCGGGGAGCTGTTTTTT. The chain couples TRBV18 to TRBJ2-2, with 7 bases fitting TRBD2. The length of the CDR3 is 16 residues. Trimming at V came to 5 bases and at J to 2 bases, leaving 8 bases not matched to a gene. Germline V CDR1 and CDR2: KGHSH, LQKENI.

V usage is TRBV29-1 and J usage is TRBJ1-4; D may be TRBD1 (5 bases). CDR3 length: 13 amino acids. Germline V lookup: CDR1 SQVTM, CDR2 ANQGSEA. V lost 5 bases and J 4 bases, leaving 11 bases between the germline ends. CDR3 in DNA: TGCAGCGTTAGTCCCCAGGGTAATGAAAAACTGTTTTTT. Its protein is CSVSPQGNEKLFF. The complete variable domain, with remaining parts taken from reference TRBV29-1 and TRBJ1-4, reads SAVISQKPSRDICQRGTSLTIQCQVDSQVTMMFWYRQQPGQSLTLIATANQGSEATYESGFVIDKFPISRPNLTFSTLTVSNMSPEDSSIYLCSVSPQGNEKLFFGSGTQLSVL.

This clone has a single count. The rearrangement uses TRBV7-9 and TRBJ1-1; D unresolved. Germline V gene data show CDR1 as SEHNR and CDR2 as FQNEAQ (reference sequence). The CDR3 runs to 13 residues. Trimming shortened V by 1 base and J by 1 base, and 4 bases separated the two germline ends. The CDR3 reads CASSLVKNTEAFF. The CDR3 DNA reads as TGTGCCAGCAGCTTAGTTAAGAACACTGAAGCTTTCTTT.

The CDR3 DNA reads TGTGCCAGCAGTCGTCCCGGACAGGTCTATGGCTACACCTTC. Its protein is CASSRPGQVYGYTF. The V call is TRBV28, the J call TRBJ1-2, with TRBD1 identical over 7 bases. J was trimmed by 4 bases and V by 5 bases; bases with no gene match: 7. This CDR3 has 14 residues. Germline V lookup: CDR1 MDHEN, CDR2 SYDVKM.

The chain uses TRBV7-8 and TRBJ1-1; weak D call: TRBD1 (6 bases). V lost 5 bases and J lost 4, with 17 bases in between. The CDR3 has 15 residues. CDR1 and CDR2 (germline): SGHVS, FQNEAQ. The CDR3 spells CASSPQGHSRTEAFF. The DNA for the CDR3 is TGTGCCAGCAGCCCACAGGGACATTCGCGCACTGAAGCTTTCTTT. The full variable domain, with the rest looked up from reference TRBV7-8 and TRBJ1-1, is GAGVSQSPRYKVAKRGQDVALRCDPISGHVSLFWYQQALGQGPEFLTYFQNEAQLDKSGLPSDRFFAERPEGSVSTLKIQRTQQEDSAVYLCASSPQGHSRTEAFFGQGTRLTVV.

The chain couples TRBV12-3 or TRBV12-4 to TRBJ1-2; the D is unclear. The CDR3 has 13 residues. V gave up 4 bases and J gave up 5 bases, with 11 bases separating them. CDR3 protein: CASSSQTGYGYTF. CDR3 nucleotide sequence: TGTGCCAGCAGTTCGCAGACCGGGTATGGCTACACCTTC.

The rearrangement uses TRBV9 and TRBJ2-1; 8 nucleotides line up with TRBD1. The V segment lost 3 bases and the J segment 2 bases; nucleotides outside the gene matches: 13. The germline CDR1 and CDR2 sequences are SGDLS and YYNGEE. The CDR3 totals 18 residues. The CDR3 DNA reads as TGTGCCAGCAGCGCGAGAATGGGACAGGCCACGACCTACAATGAGCAGTTCTTC. It encodes CASSARMGQATTYNEQFF.

This clone was detected once. V and J are TRBV28 and TRBJ2-3; 7 bases are a match to TRBD1. The germline V gene has CDR1 MDHEN and CDR2 SYDVKM. This CDR3 is built from 15 residues. The trim removed 0 bases at V and 0 bases at J, leaving 0 bases unmatched. The CDR3 spells CASSLWDRSTDTQYF. The DNA for the CDR3 is TGTGCCAGCAGTTTATGGGACAGGAGCACAGATACGCAGTATTTT.

This clone was detected once. The chain carries TRBV19 and TRBJ2-7; tentatively, D is TRBD2 (6 bases). V lost 4 bases, J lost 3 bases, and 13 bases lay in between. The length of the CDR3 is 14 residues. Germline V gene sequence: CDR1 LNHDA, CDR2 SQIVND (reference sequence). CDR3 amino acids: CASSKSGPDYEQYF. As DNA, the CDR3 is TGTGCCAGTAGTAAGAGCGGGCCGGACTACGAGCAGTACTTC.

This chain joins TRBV4-2 and TRBJ1-3; D is uncertain. Trimming took 0 bases from V and 0 from J, leaving 9 bases between them. The CDR3 length is 16 residues. Germline CDR1 LGHNA, CDR2 YNFKEQ. In DNA, the CDR3 is TGTGCCAGCAGCCAAGATCGCGGAATCTCTGGAAACACCATATATTTT. Translating it yields CASSQDRGISGNTIYF.

This clone showed up just once. CDR3 DNA sequence: TGTGCCAGCGGGAGAGACAGGGCCACTGAAGCTTTCTTT. Its protein product is CASGRDRATEAFF. This chain connects TRBV7-2 to TRBJ1-1, with 7 bases identical to TRBD1. Germline CDR1 is SGHTA and CDR2 is FQGNSA. The CDR3 totals 13 residues. V gave up 8 bases and J gave up 4 bases; unmatched junction bases: 7.

The chain carries TRBV7-6 and TRBJ2-1; maybe TRBD2 (6 bases). The germline V gene has CDR1 SGHVS and CDR2 FNYEAQ. This CDR3 region has 15 residues. Trimming removed 4 bases at V and 6 bases at J, with 16 bases between. The DNA for the CDR3 is TGTGCCAGCAGCTCCAACACGGGACTCCTCAATGAGCAGTTCTTC. Translating it yields CASSSNTGLLNEQFF.

This clone has only one observation. Within the sample, other DNA sequences also encode this same CDR3. The V and J genes are TRBV29-1 and TRBJ1-2; D might be TRBD1 (5 bases). Germline V gene data show CDR1 as SQVTM and CDR2 as ANQGSEA. Trimming took off 2 bases at V and 3 bases at J, with 7 bases between the two ends. This CDR3 contains 12 residues. The CDR3 nucleotides read TGCAGCGTTGAAACGGGGGACTATGGCTACACCTTC. Amino acids: CSVETGDYGYTF.

The genes are TRBV4-3 and TRBJ1-6, with 12 bases aligning to TRBD1. There are 16 residues in the CDR3. Losses at the gene ends were 4 bases for V and 8 bases for J; bases not matched to a gene: 6. Per germline, CDR1 LGHNA and CDR2 YSLEER. CDR3 in DNA: TGCGCCAGCAGCCGCGGGACAGGGGGCGGGGATTCACCCCTCCACTTT. Translation: CASSRGTGGGDSPLHF.

This rearrangement joins TRBV10-3 to TRBJ1-3; D is unresolved. CDR3 length equals 15 residues. V dropped 4 bases and J dropped 1 base, with 11 bases sitting between them. Per germline, CDR1 ENHRY and CDR2 SYGVKD. The DNA of the CDR3 is TGTGCCATCAGTGCTGGAGAAAGTTCTGGAAACACCATATATTTT. It encodes CAISAGESSGNTIYF.

This rearrangement joins TRBV30 to TRBJ1-6; D remains ambiguous. The ends were cut back, 2 bases at V and 4 bases at J, with 9 bases in the middle. The germline V gene encodes CDR1 GTSNPN and CDR2 SVGIG (reference sequence). The length of the CDR3 is 14 residues. CDR3 sequence reads: CAWSQAGYNSPLHF. The CDR3 nucleotides read TGTGCCTGGAGTCAAGCGGGTTATAATTCACCCCTCCACTTT.

This chain joins TRBV9 and TRBJ1-2; 8 bases agree with TRBD1. V gave up 2 bases and J gave up 8 bases; unmatched junction bases: 5. CDR1 and CDR2 from the germline V gene are SGDLS and YYNGEE. The CDR3 has 13 residues. CDR3 residues: CASSVTGALGYTF. CDR3 bases: TGTGCCAGCAGCGTGACAGGGGCTTTGGGCTACACCTTC.

This rearrangement joins TRBV20-1 to TRBJ1-1; a weak D match, TRBD1 (6 bases). The CDR3 contains 12 residues. V was cut by 3 bases and J by 5 bases, with 10 bases left in between. CDR1 DFQATT and CDR2 SNEGSKA come from the germline V gene (reference sequence). This chain's CDR3 is CSASTTGTEAFF. The DNA of the CDR3 is TGCAGTGCTAGTACGACAGGAACTGAAGCTTTCTTT.

This rearrangement joins TRBV18 to TRBJ1-2; D ambiguous. V lost 6 bases and J 7 bases, leaving 21 bases between the germline ends. The CDR3 is 15 amino acids. Germline CDR1 and CDR2: KGHSH and LQKENI. The CDR3 loop reads CASSQQQQSASGYTF. In DNA, the CDR3 is TGTGCCAGCTCTCAACAACAACAGAGTGCGTCTGGCTACACCTTC. Full variable domain (rest looked up from reference TRBV18 and TRBJ1-2): NAGVMQNPRHLVRRRGQEARLRCSPMKGHSHVYWYRQLPEEGLKFMVYLQKENIIDESGMPKERFSAEFPKEGPSILRIQQVVRGDSAAYFCASSQQQQSASGYTFGSGTRLTVV.

The chain joins TRBV6-1 to TRBJ1-1; D is undetermined. CDR3 length equals 14 residues. CDR1 and CDR2 from the germline V gene are MNHNS and SASEGT. V dropped 6 bases and J dropped 3 bases, with 14 bases sitting between them. The CDR3 is CASRFRERDTEAFF. Here the CDR3 DNA reads TGTGCCAGCAGATTCCGGGAGCGAGACACTGAAGCTTTCTTT.

This clone was seen just once. The genes are TRBV11-2 and TRBJ2-1; D is perhaps TRBD2 (5 bases). Per the germline V gene, CDR1 is SGHAT and CDR2 is FQNNGV. V was cut by 5 bases and J by 7 bases, with 18 bases left in between. This CDR3 comprises 15 residues. The CDR3 loop is CASSAGVWGSNEQFF. CDR3 DNA: TGTGCCAGCAGCGCGGGTGTGTGGGGAAGTAATGAGCAGTTCTTC.

V gene TRBV10-3 combines with J gene TRBJ2-1; TRBD1 might be the D (5 bases). The CDR3 length is 15 residues. The V and J ends lost 0 bases and 4 bases respectively, with 10 bases between them. Germline V gives CDR1 ENHRY, CDR2 SYGVKD. This chain's CDR3 is CAISESTRAYNEQFF. The CDR3, as DNA: TGTGCCATCAGTGAGTCGACCAGGGCGTACAATGAGCAGTTCTTC.

This CDR3 is CASKADSTLSGANVLTF. As DNA, the CDR3 is TGTGCCAGTAAGGCGGACAGCACCCTCTCTGGGGCCAACGTCCTGACTTTC. The V gene is TRBV19, the J gene TRBJ2-6; D might be TRBD1 (6 bases). V was trimmed by 7 bases and J by 0 bases, leaving 16 bases between them. The CDR3 loop spans 17 amino acids. Per the germline V gene, CDR1 is LNHDA and CDR2 is SQIVND (reference sequence).